This paragraph reports one TCR beta chain. The length of the CDR3 is 15 residues. Germline loops: CDR1 SGDLS, CDR2 YYNGEE. V lost 5 bases and J 3 bases, leaving 14 bases between the germline ends. Study processing details: Reference gene primer amplification in the assay estimated nucleated cell counts. Method: immunoSEQ multiplex PCR; TCRdb's copy keeps in-frame clones and lacks some. Clone size and V and J calls were adopted from that table, with D and trimming inferred from the DNA. The sample has 200,000 or so clones, about 86% seen once. The sample originates from a study of blood T cell repertoires in COVID-19. Background on the study: Sites across the United States, Italy and Spain contributed samples from acute and convalescent COVID-19. The cDNA or gDNA used as material had been derived from T cells, B-cell-depleted T cells, or PBMCs.

The rearrangement uses TRBV9 and TRBJ2-2, with D possibly matching TRBD1 (5 bases). The receptor comes from a woman aged 55-69 years with acute or convalescent COVID-19. Sequencing was done on a sample of peripheral blood. CDR3 amino acids: CASRPDTSYTGELFF. Here the CDR3 DNA reads TGTGCCAGCAGACCGGACACCTCTTACACCGGGGAGCTGTTTTTT.